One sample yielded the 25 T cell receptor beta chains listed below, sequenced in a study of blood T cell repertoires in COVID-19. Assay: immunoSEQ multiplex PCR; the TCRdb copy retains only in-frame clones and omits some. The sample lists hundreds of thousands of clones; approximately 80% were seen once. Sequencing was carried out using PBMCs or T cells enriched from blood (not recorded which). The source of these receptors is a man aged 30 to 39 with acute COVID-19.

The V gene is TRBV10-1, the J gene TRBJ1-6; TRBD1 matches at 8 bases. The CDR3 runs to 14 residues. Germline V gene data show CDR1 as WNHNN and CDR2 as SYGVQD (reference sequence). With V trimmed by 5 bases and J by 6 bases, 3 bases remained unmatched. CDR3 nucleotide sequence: TGCGCCAGCAGTCCACAGGGGGGTAATTCACCCCTCCACTTT. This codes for CASSPQGGNSPLHF.

CDR3: CASSLSEGLGTEAFF. CDR3 nucleotide sequence: TGCGCCAGCAGCTTGAGTGAGGGTTTAGGGACTGAAGCTTTCTTT. J is TRBJ1-1 and V is TRBV5-1; no firm D call. V gave up 1 base and J gave up 5 bases, with 15 bases separating them. Looked up from germline, CDR1 is SGHRS and CDR2 is YFSETQ. The CDR3 loop spans 15 amino acids.

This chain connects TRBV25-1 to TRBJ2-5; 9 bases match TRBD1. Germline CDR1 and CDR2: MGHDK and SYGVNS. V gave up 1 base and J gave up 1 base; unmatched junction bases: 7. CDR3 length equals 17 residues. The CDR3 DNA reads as TGTGCCAGCAGTGAATTCCTAGGACAGGGGATCCAAGAGACCCAGTACTTC. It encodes CASSEFLGQGIQETQYF.

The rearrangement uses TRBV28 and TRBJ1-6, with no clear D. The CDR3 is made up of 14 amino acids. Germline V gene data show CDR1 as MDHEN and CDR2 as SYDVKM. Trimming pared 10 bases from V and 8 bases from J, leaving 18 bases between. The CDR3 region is CATAGPSGDSPLHF. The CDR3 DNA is TGTGCCACCGCGGGTCCTTCTGGGGATTCACCCCTCCACTTT. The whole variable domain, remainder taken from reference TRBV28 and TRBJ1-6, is DVKVTQSSRYLVKRTGEKVFLECVQDMDHENMFWYRQDPGLGLRLIYFSYDVKMKEKGDIPEGYSVSREKKERFSLILESASTNQTSMYLCATAGPSGDSPLHFGNGTRLTVT.

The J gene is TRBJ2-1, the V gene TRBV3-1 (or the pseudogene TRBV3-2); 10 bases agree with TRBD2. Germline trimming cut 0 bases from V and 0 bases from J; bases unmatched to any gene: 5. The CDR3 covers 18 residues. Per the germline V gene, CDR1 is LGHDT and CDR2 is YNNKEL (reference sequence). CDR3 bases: TGTGCCAGCAGCCAAGACTCTAGCGGGGGAAACTCCTACAATGAGCAGTTCTTC. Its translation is CASSQDSSGGNSYNEQFF.

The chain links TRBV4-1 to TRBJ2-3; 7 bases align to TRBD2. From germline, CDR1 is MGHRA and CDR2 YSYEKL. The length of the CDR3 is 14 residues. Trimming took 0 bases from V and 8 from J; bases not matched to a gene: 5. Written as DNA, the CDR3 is TGCGCCAGCAGCCAAGACCAGACTAGCCCTACGCAGTATTTT. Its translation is CASSQDQTSPTQYF.

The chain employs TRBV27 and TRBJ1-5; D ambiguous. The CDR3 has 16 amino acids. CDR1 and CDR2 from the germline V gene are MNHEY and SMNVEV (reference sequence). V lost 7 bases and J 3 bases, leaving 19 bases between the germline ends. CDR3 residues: CASILILGGLNQPQHF. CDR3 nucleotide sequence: TGTGCCAGCATCTTAATCCTTGGAGGGCTCAATCAGCCCCAGCATTTT.

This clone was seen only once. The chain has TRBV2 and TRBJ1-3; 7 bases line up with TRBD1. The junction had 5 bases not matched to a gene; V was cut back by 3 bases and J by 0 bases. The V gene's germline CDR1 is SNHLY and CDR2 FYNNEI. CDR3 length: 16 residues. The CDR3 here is CASSETGTPSGNTIYF. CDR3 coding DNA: TGTGCCAGCAGTGAGACAGGGACGCCCTCTGGAAACACCATATATTTT. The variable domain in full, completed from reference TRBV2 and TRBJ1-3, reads EPEVTQTPSHQVTQMGQEVILRCVPISNHLYFYWYRQILGQKVEFLVSFYNNEISEKSEIFDDQFSVERPDGSNFTLKIRSTKLEDSAMYFCASSETGTPSGNTIYFGEGSWLTVV.

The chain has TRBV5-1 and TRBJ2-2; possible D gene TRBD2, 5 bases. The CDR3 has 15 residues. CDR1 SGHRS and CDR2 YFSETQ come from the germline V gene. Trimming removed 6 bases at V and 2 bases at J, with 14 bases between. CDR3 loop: CASTRDGLNTGELFF. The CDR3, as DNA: TGCGCCAGCACCCGCGACGGACTCAACACCGGGGAGCTGTTTTTT.

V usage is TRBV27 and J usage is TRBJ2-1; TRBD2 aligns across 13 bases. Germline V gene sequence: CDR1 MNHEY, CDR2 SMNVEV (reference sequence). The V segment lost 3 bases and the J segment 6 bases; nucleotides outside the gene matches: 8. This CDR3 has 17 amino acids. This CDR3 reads CASSLLTSGGVGNEQFF. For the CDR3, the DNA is TGTGCCAGCAGTTTGTTAACTAGCGGGGGGGTCGGCAATGAGCAGTTCTTC.

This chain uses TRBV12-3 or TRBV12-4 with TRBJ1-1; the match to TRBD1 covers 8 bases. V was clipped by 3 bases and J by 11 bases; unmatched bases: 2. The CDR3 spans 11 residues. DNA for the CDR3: TGTGCCAGCAGTTTGGGGACAGGTGCTTTCTTT. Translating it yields CASSLGTGAFF.

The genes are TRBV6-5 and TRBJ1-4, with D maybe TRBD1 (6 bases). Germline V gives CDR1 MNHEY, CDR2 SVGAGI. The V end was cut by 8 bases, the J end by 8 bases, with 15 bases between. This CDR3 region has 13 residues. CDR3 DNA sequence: TGTGCCAGCCTCCGGACAGACGGGGAAAAACTGTTTTTT. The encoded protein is CASLRTDGEKLFF.

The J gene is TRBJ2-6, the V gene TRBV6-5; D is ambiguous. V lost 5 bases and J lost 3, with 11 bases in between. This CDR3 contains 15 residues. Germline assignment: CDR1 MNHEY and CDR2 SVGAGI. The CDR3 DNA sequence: TGTGCCAGCAGTCTTTTGTACGGTGGGGCCAACGTCCTGACTTTC. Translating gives CASSLLYGGANVLTF.

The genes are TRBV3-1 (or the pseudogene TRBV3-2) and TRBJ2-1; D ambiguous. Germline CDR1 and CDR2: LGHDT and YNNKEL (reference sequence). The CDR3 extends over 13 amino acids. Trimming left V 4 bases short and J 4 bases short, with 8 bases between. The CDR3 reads CASSPYMYNEQFF. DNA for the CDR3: TGTGCCAGCAGCCCCTATATGTACAATGAGCAGTTCTTC.

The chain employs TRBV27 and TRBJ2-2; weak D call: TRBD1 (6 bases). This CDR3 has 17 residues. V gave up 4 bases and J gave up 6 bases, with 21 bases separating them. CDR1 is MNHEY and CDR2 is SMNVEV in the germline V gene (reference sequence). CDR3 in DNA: TGTGCCAGCAGTTCCGCGACCCTTCGGACAGTCCCCGGGGAGCTGTTTTTT. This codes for CASSSATLRTVPGELFF.

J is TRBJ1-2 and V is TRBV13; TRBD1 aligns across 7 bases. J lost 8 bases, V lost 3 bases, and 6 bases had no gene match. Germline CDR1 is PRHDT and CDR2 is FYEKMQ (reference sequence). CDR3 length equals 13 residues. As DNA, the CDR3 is TGTGCCAGCAGCTTGGGACAGCTTCAAGGCTACACCTTC. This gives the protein CASSLGQLQGYTF.

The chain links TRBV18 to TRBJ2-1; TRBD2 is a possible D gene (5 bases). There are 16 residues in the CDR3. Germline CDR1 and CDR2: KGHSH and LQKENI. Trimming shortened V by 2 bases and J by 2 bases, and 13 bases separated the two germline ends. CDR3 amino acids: CASSPAAARAYNEQFF. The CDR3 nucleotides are TGTGCCAGCTCACCAGCTGCAGCGAGGGCCTACAATGAGCAGTTCTTC. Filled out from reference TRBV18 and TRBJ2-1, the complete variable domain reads NAGVMQNPRHLVRRRGQEARLRCSPMKGHSHVYWYRQLPEEGLKFMVYLQKENIIDESGMPKERFSAEFPKEGPSILRIQQVVRGDSAAYFCASSPAAARAYNEQFFGPGTRLTVL.

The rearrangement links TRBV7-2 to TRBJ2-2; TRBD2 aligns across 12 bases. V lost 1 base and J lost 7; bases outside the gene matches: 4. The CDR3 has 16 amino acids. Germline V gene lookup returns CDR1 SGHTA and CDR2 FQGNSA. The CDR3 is CASSLGLAGVDGELFF. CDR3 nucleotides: TGTGCCAGCAGCTTAGGACTAGCGGGGGTGGACGGGGAGCTGTTTTTT.

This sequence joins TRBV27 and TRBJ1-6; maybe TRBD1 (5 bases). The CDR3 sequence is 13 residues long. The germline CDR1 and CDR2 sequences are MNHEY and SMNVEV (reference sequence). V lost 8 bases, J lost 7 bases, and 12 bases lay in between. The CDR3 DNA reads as TGTGCCAGCCGCGACAGCTTCAATTCACCCCTCCACTTT. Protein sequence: CASRDSFNSPLHF.

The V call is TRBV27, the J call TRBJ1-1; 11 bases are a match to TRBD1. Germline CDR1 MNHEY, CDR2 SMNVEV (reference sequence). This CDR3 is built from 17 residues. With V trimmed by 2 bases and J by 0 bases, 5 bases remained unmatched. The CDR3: CASSLGTGGLMNTEAFF. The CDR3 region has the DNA TGTGCCAGCAGTTTAGGGACAGGGGGATTAATGAACACTGAAGCTTTCTTT.

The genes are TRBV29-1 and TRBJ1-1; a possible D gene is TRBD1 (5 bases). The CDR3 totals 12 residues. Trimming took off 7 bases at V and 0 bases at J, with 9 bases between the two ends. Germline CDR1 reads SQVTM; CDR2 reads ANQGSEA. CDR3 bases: TGCAGCGCCCAGGGTATGAACACTGAAGCTTTCTTT. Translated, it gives CSAQGMNTEAFF. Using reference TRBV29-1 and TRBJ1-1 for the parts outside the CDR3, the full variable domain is SAVISQKPSRDICQRGTSLTIQCQVDSQVTMMFWYRQQPGQSLTLIATANQGSEATYESGFVIDKFPISRPNLTFSTLTVSNMSPEDSSIYLCSAQGMNTEAFFGQGTRLTVV.

The CDR3 loop reads CASSKTGNTEAFF. The CDR3, as DNA: TGTGCCAGTAGTAAGACAGGGAACACTGAAGCTTTCTTT. The chain carries TRBV19 and TRBJ1-1, with TRBD1 as a possible D gene (6 bases). CDR3 length equals 13 residues. Between the trimmed V and J ends, which lost 4 bases and 1 base, there was a span of 7 bases. Germline CDR1 is LNHDA and CDR2 is SQIVND (reference sequence).

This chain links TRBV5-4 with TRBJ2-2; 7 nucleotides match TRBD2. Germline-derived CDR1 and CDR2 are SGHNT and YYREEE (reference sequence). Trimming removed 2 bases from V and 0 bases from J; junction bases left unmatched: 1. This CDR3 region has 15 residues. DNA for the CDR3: TGTGCCAGCAGCTTAGCGGGGTCGAACACCGGGGAGCTGTTTTTT. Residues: CASSLAGSNTGELFF.

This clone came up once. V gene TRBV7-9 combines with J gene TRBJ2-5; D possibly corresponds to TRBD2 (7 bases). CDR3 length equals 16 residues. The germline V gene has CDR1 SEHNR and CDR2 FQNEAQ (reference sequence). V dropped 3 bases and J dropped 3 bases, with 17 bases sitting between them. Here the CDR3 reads CASSFLSGGLEETQYF. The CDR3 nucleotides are TGTGCCAGCAGCTTCCTTTCGGGGGGCTTGGAAGAGACCCAGTACTTC. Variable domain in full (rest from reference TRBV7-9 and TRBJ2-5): DTGVSQNPRHKITKRGQNVTFRCDPISEHNRLYWYRQTLGQGPEFLTYFQNEAQLEKSRLLSDRFSAERPKGSFSTLEIQRTEQGDSAMYLCASSFLSGGLEETQYFGPGTRLLVL.

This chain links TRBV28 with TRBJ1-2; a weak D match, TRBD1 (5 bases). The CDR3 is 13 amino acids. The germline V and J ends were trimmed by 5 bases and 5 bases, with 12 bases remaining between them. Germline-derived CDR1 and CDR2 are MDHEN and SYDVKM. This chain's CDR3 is CASSVTGEYGYTF. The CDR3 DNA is TGTGCCAGCAGTGTGACGGGGGAGTATGGCTACACCTTC.